The rows below give T cell receptor beta chains drawn from one sample of a study of CD8+ T cells in alopecia areata. Produced via immunoSEQ multiplex PCR; TCRdb's table is partial and in-frame only. The data contain tens of thousands of clones, 51% of them singletons. The sample consisted of NKG2D-high CD8+ T cells sorted from blood. The receptors shown here come from a human donor with alopecia areata. Each CDR3 is given with its conserved first and last residue. Fields, in order: J gene, clone size, V gene, D gene, CDR3 protein, CDR3 DNA. A D gene is named only where the DNA matches it firmly. Clone size is stated in some rows and not others, as once, few, many or a class when expanded.

J gene: TRBJ2-2
clone size: once
V gene: TRBV27
D gene: NA
CDR3 protein: CASSLGTDTGELFF
CDR3 DNA: TGTGCCAGCAGTTTAGGGACGGACACCGGGGAGCTGTTTTTT

J gene: TRBJ2-6
clone size: NA
V gene: TRBV27
D gene: NA
CDR3 protein: CASSFVGTQSGANVLTF
CDR3 DNA: TGTGCCAGCAGTTTCGTCGGAACTCAGTCTGGGGCCAACGTCCTGACTTTC

J gene: TRBJ2-1
clone size: few
V gene: TRBV4-1
D gene: NA
CDR3 protein: CASSPIKLTSSYNEQFF
CDR3 DNA: TGCGCCAGCAGCCCTATTAAGCTTACAAGCTCCTACAATGAGCAGTTCTTC

J gene: TRBJ2-7
clone size: NA
V gene: TRBV7-6
D gene: NA
CDR3 protein: CASSSFGDGYEQYF
CDR3 DNA: TGTGCCAGCAGCTCCTTTGGGGACGGCTACGAGCAGTACTTC

J gene: TRBJ2-4
clone size: NA
V gene: TRBV4-1
D gene: NA
CDR3 protein: CASSQRRVSLCIQYF
CDR3 DNA: TGCGCCAGCAGCCAGCGACGAGTCTCACTTTGCATTCAGTACTTC

J gene: TRBJ1-1
clone size: NA
V gene: TRBV29-1
D gene: NA
CDR3 protein: CSVGLGVIRAKAFF
CDR3 DNA: TGCAGCGTTGGATTAGGAGTTATAAGGGCAAAGGCTTTCTTT

J gene: TRBJ2-1
clone size: few
V gene: TRBV29-1
D gene: TRBD2
CDR3 protein: CSGDGLAEYNEQFF
CDR3 DNA: TGCAGCGGCGATGGACTAGCGGAGTACAATGAGCAGTTCTTC

J gene: TRBJ1-1
clone size: NA
V gene: TRBV30
D gene: NA
CDR3 protein: CAWSHILNTEAFF
CDR3 DNA: TGTGCCTGGAGTCACATATTGAACACTGAAGCTTTCTTT

J gene: TRBJ2-7
clone size: few
V gene: TRBV21-1
D gene: NA
CDR3 protein: CAIKTGQLEEQYF
CDR3 DNA: TGTGCCATCAAGACAGGTCAGTTGGAAGAGCAGTACTTC

J gene: TRBJ2-5
clone size: NA
V gene: TRBV29-1
D gene: NA
CDR3 protein: CSVEGLQTQETQYF
CDR3 DNA: TGCAGCGTTGAGGGACTCCAGACCCAAGAGACCCAGTACTTC

J gene: TRBJ2-1
clone size: few
V gene: TRBV5-6
D gene: TRBD1
CDR3 protein: CASTTGTGINEQFF
CDR3 DNA: TGTGCCAGCACAACCGGGACAGGGATCAATGAGCAGTTCTTC

J gene: TRBJ2-5
clone size: NA
V gene: TRBV13
D gene: NA
CDR3 protein: CASSLGKETQYF
CDR3 DNA: TGTGCCAGCAGCTTAGGAAAAGAGACCCAGTACTTC

J gene: TRBJ2-5
clone size: NA
V gene: TRBV19
D gene: NA
CDR3 protein: CASRDRLSALPKETQYF
CDR3 DNA: TGTGCCAGTAGGGACAGATTGTCTGCACTACCCAAAGAGACCCAGTACTTC

J gene: TRBJ2-7
clone size: NA
V gene: TRBV30
D gene: NA
CDR3 protein: CAWSVRGNEQYF
CDR3 DNA: TGTGCCTGGAGTGTGCGTGGAAACGAGCAGTACTTC

J gene: TRBJ2-7
clone size: NA
V gene: TRBV27
D gene: NA
CDR3 protein: CASSAFGPTYEQYF
CDR3 DNA: TGTGCCAGCAGTGCCTTCGGCCCTACCTACGAGCAGTACTTC

J gene: TRBJ2-5
clone size: NA
V gene: TRBV4-1
D gene: NA
CDR3 protein: CASSQDPAEETQYF
CDR3 DNA: TGCGCCAGCAGCCAAGATCCGGCAGAAGAGACCCAGTACTTC

J gene: TRBJ2-5
clone size: few
V gene: TRBV29-1
D gene: NA
CDR3 protein: CSVATVGGETQYF
CDR3 DNA: TGCAGCGTCGCGACGGTAGGGGGAGAGACCCAGTACTTC

J gene: TRBJ2-1
clone size: NA
V gene: TRBV2
D gene: TRBD1
CDR3 protein: CASARPDRENEQFF
CDR3 DNA: TGTGCCAGCGCCCGACCGGACAGGGAGAATGAGCAGTTCTTC

J gene: TRBJ1-1
clone size: NA
V gene: TRBV29-1
D gene: NA
CDR3 protein: CSVEDGGTEAFF
CDR3 DNA: TGCAGCGTTGAAGATGGGGGCACTGAAGCTTTCTTT

J gene: TRBJ2-1
clone size: NA
V gene: TRBV9
D gene: NA
CDR3 protein: CASSALGRDSYNEQFF
CDR3 DNA: TGTGCCAGCAGCGCCCTTGGGAGAGACTCCTACAATGAGCAGTTCTTC

J gene: TRBJ2-5
clone size: once
V gene: TRBV6-5
D gene: NA
CDR3 protein: CASSLTPGAETQYF
CDR3 DNA: TGTGCCAGCAGCCTTACGCCGGGCGCAGAGACCCAGTACTTC

J gene: TRBJ2-7
clone size: NA
V gene: TRBV27
D gene: NA
CDR3 protein: CASTTTTPGPTYEQYF
CDR3 DNA: TGTGCCAGCACCACAACAACCCCAGGCCCCACCTACGAGCAGTACTTC

J gene: TRBJ2-1
clone size: few
V gene: TRBV11-2
D gene: NA
CDR3 protein: CASSRGVLVSTYNEQFF
CDR3 DNA: TGTGCCAGCAGCCGGGGCGTGCTAGTTTCAACCTACAATGAGCAGTTCTTC

J gene: TRBJ2-3
clone size: few
V gene: TRBV28
D gene: NA
CDR3 protein: CASSPRVTDTQYF
CDR3 DNA: TGTGCCAGCAGTCCCCGGGTAACAGATACGCAGTATTTT

J gene: TRBJ2-6
clone size: few
V gene: TRBV6-5
D gene: NA
CDR3 protein: CASSDNSGANVLTF
CDR3 DNA: TGTGCCAGCAGTGACAACTCTGGGGCCAACGTCCTGACTTTC

J gene: TRBJ1-2
clone size: few
V gene: TRBV25-1
D gene: NA
CDR3 protein: CASSHWGAYTF
CDR3 DNA: TGTGCCAGCAGCCACTGGGGCGCTTACACCTTC

J gene: TRBJ2-7
clone size: NA
V gene: TRBV27
D gene: NA
CDR3 protein: CASSLRGPYEQYF
CDR3 DNA: TGTGCCAGCAGTCTCCGGGGCCCCTACGAGCAGTACTTC

J gene: TRBJ2-3
clone size: NA
V gene: TRBV5-4
D gene: TRBD2
CDR3 protein: CASSFSGSIDTQYF
CDR3 DNA: TGTGCCAGCAGCTTTAGCGGGAGTATAGATACGCAGTATTTT

J gene: TRBJ2-5
clone size: NA
V gene: TRBV28
D gene: TRBD2
CDR3 protein: CASSGLAGGRVLETQYF
CDR3 DNA: TGTGCCAGCAGCGGACTAGCGGGAGGCCGAGTTTTGGAGACCCAGTACTTC

J gene: TRBJ2-1
clone size: NA
V gene: TRBV18
D gene: NA
CDR3 protein: CASLPKGRYNEQFF
CDR3 DNA: TGTGCCAGCCTCCCGAAGGGCCGGTACAATGAGCAGTTCTTC

J gene: TRBJ2-1
clone size: NA
V gene: TRBV28
D gene: NA
CDR3 protein: CASRPRDNTNNEQFF
CDR3 DNA: TGTGCCAGCAGACCCCGGGACAACACCAACAATGAGCAGTTCTTC

J gene: TRBJ1-4
clone size: NA
V gene: TRBV28
D gene: NA
CDR3 protein: CASSSGATNEKLFF
CDR3 DNA: TGTGCCAGCAGTAGCGGAGCAACTAATGAAAAACTGTTTTTT

J gene: TRBJ2-1
clone size: NA
V gene: TRBV2
D gene: NA
CDR3 protein: CASSEGWVDEQFF
CDR3 DNA: TGTGCCAGCAGTGAAGGGTGGGTTGATGAGCAGTTCTTC

J gene: TRBJ1-1
clone size: few
V gene: TRBV28
D gene: NA
CDR3 protein: CASSLSLNTEAFF
CDR3 DNA: TGTGCCAGCAGTTTAAGCTTGAACACTGAAGCTTTCTTT

J gene: TRBJ1-2
clone size: NA
V gene: TRBV30
D gene: NA
CDR3 protein: CAWSVAGGHNYGYTF
CDR3 DNA: TGTGCCTGGAGTGTAGCTGGGGGGCACAACTATGGCTACACCTTC

J gene: TRBJ2-7
clone size: NA
V gene: TRBV13
D gene: TRBD1
CDR3 protein: CASRKQGANYEQYF
CDR3 DNA: TGTGCCAGCAGAAAACAGGGGGCGAATTACGAGCAGTACTTC

J gene: TRBJ2-4
clone size: NA
V gene: TRBV7-9
D gene: TRBD1
CDR3 protein: CASRRTGDQNF
CDR3 DNA: TGTGCCAGCAGAAGGACAGGGGACCAGAACTTC

J gene: TRBJ2-7
clone size: few
V gene: TRBV7-9
D gene: NA
CDR3 protein: CASSVPDSGDEQYF
CDR3 DNA: TGTGCCAGCAGCGTCCCGGACTCTGGGGACGAGCAGTACTTC

J gene: TRBJ1-3
clone size: NA
V gene: TRBV2
D gene: NA
CDR3 protein: CASSDGRNYKNTIYF
CDR3 DNA: TGTGCCAGCAGCGACGGCCGCAATTACAAGAACACCATATATTTT

J gene: TRBJ2-1
clone size: NA
V gene: TRBV28
D gene: NA
CDR3 protein: CASQGESYNEQFF
CDR3 DNA: TGTGCCAGCCAGGGAGAGTCCTACAATGAGCAGTTCTTC